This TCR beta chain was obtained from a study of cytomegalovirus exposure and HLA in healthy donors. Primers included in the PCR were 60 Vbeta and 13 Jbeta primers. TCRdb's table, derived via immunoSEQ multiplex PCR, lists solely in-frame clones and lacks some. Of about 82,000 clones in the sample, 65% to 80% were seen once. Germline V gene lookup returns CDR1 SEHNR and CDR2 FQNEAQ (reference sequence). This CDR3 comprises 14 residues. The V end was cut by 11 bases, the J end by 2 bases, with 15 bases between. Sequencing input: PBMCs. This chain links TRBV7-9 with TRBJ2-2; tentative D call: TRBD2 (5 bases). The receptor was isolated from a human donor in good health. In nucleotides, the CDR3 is TGTGCCGGCTGGAGCGCGGGTAACACCGGGGAGCTGTTTTTT. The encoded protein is CAGWSAGNTGELFF.